The T cell receptor beta chain under discussion was sequenced for a study of beta chain features in type 1 diabetes. Study observations and caveats: Type 1 diabetes patients showed fewer insertions and more deletions at VDJ junctions.

Sorting based on CD45RO/CCR7/CD25/CD127/CD95/CD27 separated CD4+ naive, central memory, regulatory and stem cell-like memory cells. As regards this clone: Its antigen is undetermined.

Investigators reverse transcribed all isolated RNA, so they sequenced expressed TCRB transcripts. Libraries were prepared by immunoSEQ multiplex PCR; TCRdb keeps only in-frame clonotypes and omits some of them. The table records about 370,000 clones, around 16% of them present only once. Unmatched junction bases numbered 5, after V lost 5 bases and J lost 0 bases. The CDR3 runs 15 residues. Germline lookup yields CDR1 SGHVS and CDR2 FQNEAQ. Sequenced input: naive CD4+ T cells from blood. The genes are TRBV7-8 and TRBJ1-2; 8 nucleotides agree with TRBD1. The TCR originated in a woman aged 18-30 years in good health. CDR3 region: CASSALQGANYGYTF. The DNA for the CDR3 is TGTGCCAGCAGCGCCCTACAGGGGGCTAACTATGGCTACACCTTC. The whole variable domain, filled in from reference TRBV7-8 and TRBJ1-2, reads GAGVSQSPRYKVAKRGQDVALRCDPISGHVSLFWYQQALGQGPEFLTYFQNEAQLDKSGLPSDRFFAERPEGSVSTLKIQRTQQEDSAVYLCASSALQGANYGYTFGSGTRLTVV.